The 29 T cell receptor beta chains presented below share a single source sample, sequenced in a study of shared clonotypes between healthy human individuals. TCRdb keeps only in-frame clones here, not all; method: immunoSEQ multiplex PCR. The profile shows about 110,000 clones, roughly 70% of them singletons. Sequenced sample: memory CD8+ T cells sorted from blood. The subset was: CD45RO+ cells pooled with CCR7-negative TemRA cells. These receptor sequences come from a woman in her 30s in good health.

This chain's CDR3 is CASSDRGHNEQFF. The DNA of the CDR3 is TGTGCCAGCAGTGACAGGGGGCACAATGAGCAGTTCTTC. The gene calls are TRBV6-4 and TRBJ2-1; 7 bases are shared with TRBD1. V dropped 2 bases and J dropped 5; count of bases not matched to a gene: 0. The germline gives CDR1 MRHNA, CDR2 SNTAGT. This CDR3 region has 13 residues.

V is TRBV5-1 and J is TRBJ2-2; 7 bases are shared with TRBD2. V shed 4 bases, J shed 1 base, and the junction held 4 bases outside the gene matches. The CDR3 sequence is 15 residues long. The germline V gene encodes CDR1 SGHRS and CDR2 YFSETQ. This CDR3 is CASSEAGLNTGELFF. CDR3 coding DNA: TGCGCCAGCAGCGAAGCGGGGTTGAACACCGGGGAGCTGTTTTTT.

The V call is TRBV7-6, the J call TRBJ2-7; 7 bases map to TRBD1. The germline V gene has CDR1 SGHVS and CDR2 FNYEAQ. There are 14 residues in the CDR3. J lost 3 bases, V lost 2 bases, and 4 bases had no gene match. CDR3 loop: CASSLHAGGYEQYF. In DNA, the CDR3 is TGTGCCAGCAGCTTACATGCAGGGGGCTACGAGCAGTACTTC.

The chain employs TRBV29-1 and TRBJ2-1, with D hard to call. The ends were cut back, 4 bases at V and 6 bases at J, with 13 bases in the middle. The CDR3 runs 13 residues. The germline V gene encodes CDR1 SQVTM and CDR2 ANQGSEA. In nucleotides, the CDR3 is TGCAGCGTTGCTGATGTGGATCTCAATGAGCAGTTCTTC. This codes for CSVADVDLNEQFF.

In its sample, this clone was seen once. The chain carries TRBV7-8 and TRBJ2-7, with 9 bases lining up with TRBD2. V shed 3 bases, J shed 0 bases, and the junction held 9 bases outside the gene matches. CDR3 size: 17 residues. Germline-derived CDR1 and CDR2 are SGHVS and FQNEAQ. CDR3 nucleotide sequence: TGTGCCAGCAGCTTCGGGACTAGCACGCCGTTCTCCTACGAGCAGTACTTC. Translating gives CASSFGTSTPFSYEQYF.

The V call is TRBV6-4, the J call TRBJ2-2; D is tentatively TRBD1 or TRBD2 (5 bases each). The CDR3 loop spans 13 amino acids. The V end lost 5 bases, the J end lost 4 bases, and 8 bases lay between the germline ends. Germline values: CDR1 MRHNA, CDR2 SNTAGT. The CDR3 bases are TGTGCCAGCAGTCCAGGGAGCACCGGGGAGCTGTTTTTT. Residues: CASSPGSTGELFF.

The V and J genes are TRBV18 and TRBJ1-5; D is ambiguous. The CDR3 has 15 amino acids. V was trimmed by 1 base and J by 1 base, leaving 8 bases between them. CDR1 KGHSH and CDR2 LQKENI come from the germline V gene. The CDR3 loop reads CASSPRAGSNQPQHF. The DNA of the CDR3 is TGTGCCAGCTCACCACGGGCGGGGAGCAATCAGCCCCAGCATTTT. The full variable domain, its missing parts supplied by reference TRBV18 and TRBJ1-5, is NAGVMQNPRHLVRRRGQEARLRCSPMKGHSHVYWYRQLPEEGLKFMVYLQKENIIDESGMPKERFSAEFPKEGPSILRIQQVVRGDSAAYFCASSPRAGSNQPQHFGDGTRLSIL.

The chain has TRBV27 and TRBJ2-2; D possibly matches TRBD1 or TRBD2 (5 bases each). The germline CDR1 and CDR2 sequences are MNHEY and SMNVEV (reference sequence). This CDR3 is built from 17 residues. V was clipped by 5 bases and J by 1 base, with 17 bases between them. The CDR3 DNA is TGTGCCAGCAGTCCCAGAGCGGACATACAGAACACCGGGGAGCTGTTTTTT. Translation gives CASSPRADIQNTGELFF.

This clone has a single count. The V gene is TRBV10-3, the J gene TRBJ2-5; D gene uncertain. CDR1 is ENHRY, CDR2 SYGVKD, per germline. With 0 bases removed from V and 1 base from J, the gap between germline ends came to 9 bases. The CDR3 has 15 residues. The DNA of the CDR3 is TGTGCCATCAGTGAGTCGGGTCAGATCCAAGAGACCCAGTACTTC. Translated, it gives CAISESGQIQETQYF.

V is TRBV18 and J is TRBJ1-3; possibly TRBD1 for D (6 bases). V lost 3 bases to trimming and J lost 8 bases, with 26 bases between them. This CDR3 contains 18 residues. CDR1 and CDR2 from the germline V gene are KGHSH and LQKENI. The DNA for the CDR3 is TGTGCCAGCTCACCGGTCGGGGGGCCCCACCGCATCGGGGACACCATATATTTT. Its protein is CASSPVGGPHRIGDTIYF. Drawing the rest from reference TRBV18 and TRBJ1-3, the complete variable domain is NAGVMQNPRHLVRRRGQEARLRCSPMKGHSHVYWYRQLPEEGLKFMVYLQKENIIDESGMPKERFSAEFPKEGPSILRIQQVVRGDSAAYFCASSPVGGPHRIGDTIYFGEGSWLTVV.

The chain recombines TRBV18 with TRBJ1-5; no reliable D call. The CDR3 loop spans 13 amino acids. The germline gives CDR1 KGHSH, CDR2 LQKENI. V lost 2 bases, J lost 3 bases, and 5 bases lay in between. DNA for the CDR3: TGTGCCAGCTCACCAGGGCTCAATCAGCCCCAGCATTTT. Residues: CASSPGLNQPQHF.

The table lists this clone with a few counts. The V and J genes are TRBV4-2 and TRBJ2-7; 10 bases map to TRBD1. CDR1 LGHNA and CDR2 YNFKEQ come from the germline V gene. The CDR3 loop spans 19 amino acids. Trimming took 1 base from V and 6 from J; bases not matched to a gene: 18. The CDR3 sequence: CASSQGSVLPGQGFLEQYF. The CDR3 DNA reads as TGTGCCAGCAGCCAAGGATCAGTACTCCCGGGACAGGGGTTTCTCGAGCAGTACTTC.

The chain employs TRBV28 and TRBJ1-1, with 8 bases fitting TRBD1. Germline assignment: CDR1 MDHEN and CDR2 SYDVKM. The CDR3 length is 14 residues. V shed 7 bases, J shed 3 bases, and the junction held 7 bases outside the gene matches. The CDR3 sequence is CASTPGGAYTEAFF. The CDR3 region has the DNA TGTGCCAGCACCCCAGGGGGCGCATACACTGAAGCTTTCTTT.

The table lists this clone with a count of one. The V call is TRBV28, the J call TRBJ2-5; TRBD2 matches 10 bases. The length of the CDR3 is 15 residues. Germline CDR1 and CDR2: MDHEN and SYDVKM. The V segment lost 2 bases and the J segment 5 bases; nucleotides outside the gene matches: 5. The CDR3 here is CASSLTTSGWETQYF. The DNA for the CDR3 is TGTGCCAGCAGTTTAACGACTAGCGGGTGGGAGACCCAGTACTTC. The full variable domain, rest sourced from reference TRBV28 and TRBJ2-5, is DVKVTQSSRYLVKRTGEKVFLECVQDMDHENMFWYRQDPGLGLRLIYFSYDVKMKEKGDIPEGYSVSREKKERFSLILESASTNQTSMYLCASSLTTSGWETQYFGPGTRLLVL.

This chain links TRBV16 with TRBJ1-3; 10 bases fit TRBD1. The CDR3 consists of 16 residues. The V gene's germline CDR1 is KGHSY and CDR2 FQNENV. J lost 4 bases, V lost 4 bases, and 7 bases had no gene match. The CDR3 bases are TGTGCCAGCAGCCCCGGGACAGGGGCTAGGGGAAACACCATATATTTT. Its protein product is CASSPGTGARGNTIYF. The full variable domain, completed using reference TRBV16 and TRBJ1-3, is GEEVAQTPKHLVRGEGQKAKLYCAPIKGHSYVFWYQQVLKNEFKFLISFQNENVFDETGMPKERFSAKCLPNSPCSLEIQATKLEDSAVYFCASSPGTGARGNTIYFGEGSWLTVV.

The chain has TRBV18 and TRBJ1-5; D is ambiguous. Germline V lookup: CDR1 KGHSH, CDR2 LQKENI. There are 14 residues in the CDR3. Trimming removed 3 bases at V and 7 bases at J, with 13 bases between. CDR3 nucleotide sequence: TGTGCCAGCTCACCGGACGTGATAGTCCAGCCCCAGCATTTT. Its translation is CASSPDVIVQPQHF.

This clone was detected ten times or more. The chain combines TRBV6-5 with TRBJ2-3, with 10 bases matching TRBD1. Trimming cost V 0 bases and J 5 bases; bases outside gene matches: 2. Germline CDR1 MNHEY, CDR2 SVGAGI. This CDR3 is 15 amino acids long. The CDR3 region has the DNA TGTGCCAGCAGTTACTCGGGACAGGGGATAGATACGCAGTATTTT. The encoded protein is CASSYSGQGIDTQYF.

V usage is TRBV6-4 and J usage is TRBJ2-3; D tentatively reads TRBD1 or TRBD2 (5 bases each). The CDR3 totals 13 residues. Trimming removed 6 bases at V and 0 bases at J, with 7 bases between. The germline V gene has CDR1 MRHNA and CDR2 SNTAGT. The CDR3 sequence is CASSRDSTDTQYF. The CDR3 nucleotides read TGTGCCAGCAGCAGGGACAGCACAGATACGCAGTATTTT.

The J gene is TRBJ1-2, the V gene TRBV6-6, with TRBD1 as a possible D gene (5 bases). V lost 0 bases, J lost 3 bases, and 11 bases lay in between. Germline V gene lookup returns CDR1 MNHNY and CDR2 SVGAGI (reference sequence). The length of the CDR3 is 15 residues. CDR3 region: CASSYSGRPDYGYTF. CDR3 coding DNA: TGTGCCAGCAGTTACTCGGGGCGTCCAGACTATGGCTACACCTTC.

V usage is TRBV25-1 and J usage is TRBJ2-3; D is perhaps TRBD2 (6 bases). Trimming removed 2 bases from V and 3 bases from J, with 9 bases in between. Per the germline V gene, CDR1 is MGHDK and CDR2 is SYGVNS. The CDR3 totals 14 residues. For the CDR3, the DNA is TGTGCCAGCAGTGAAGATGCGGGGACAGATACGCAGTATTTT. Protein sequence: CASSEDAGTDTQYF.

This clone was picked up a small number of times. Here the CDR3 DNA reads TGTGCCAGTAGCAGAGGGGTGTCCTACGAGCAGTACTTC. Translated, it gives CASSRGVSYEQYF. This chain uses TRBV7-8 with TRBJ2-7; D possibly matches TRBD1 or TRBD2 (5 bases each). The ends were cut back, 9 bases at V and 1 base at J, with 13 bases in the middle. From germline, CDR1 is SGHVS and CDR2 FQNEAQ. The CDR3 sequence is 13 residues long.

The chain has TRBV19 and TRBJ2-7, with D unresolved. The germline V and J ends were trimmed by 3 bases and 2 bases, with 8 bases remaining between them. The CDR3 loop spans 13 amino acids. The germline V gene has CDR1 LNHDA and CDR2 SQIVND (reference sequence). The CDR3 coding sequence is TGTGCCAGTAGTATGACTCGTACCTACGAGCAGTACTTC. This translates into CASSMTRTYEQYF.

The chain links TRBV10-3 to TRBJ1-5; weak D call: TRBD1 (5 bases). The CDR3 covers 13 residues. In germline, CDR1 is ENHRY, CDR2 SYGVKD. Trimming removed 2 bases from V and 4 bases from J, with 6 bases in between. This CDR3 reads CAISEEGNQPQHF. The CDR3 coding sequence is TGTGCCATCAGTGAGGAGGGGAATCAGCCCCAGCATTTT.

The V and J genes are TRBV5-1 and TRBJ2-1, with D possibly matching TRBD1 (5 bases). Per germline, CDR1 SGHRS and CDR2 YFSETQ. The CDR3 covers 14 residues. V gave up 4 bases and J gave up 7 bases, with 15 bases separating them. In DNA form, the CDR3 reads TGCGCCAGCAGCCCCCAAGGGGTCTCGAATGAGCAGTTCTTC. Residues: CASSPQGVSNEQFF.

This rearrangement joins TRBV9 to TRBJ2-5; D gene ambiguous. The J call may be mistaken, given a closer DNA end match to TRBJ2-7. Germline CDR1 is SGDLS and CDR2 is YYNGEE. The CDR3 is 13 amino acids. The CDR3 nucleotides read TGTGCCAGCAGCGTAGGTAGTCTGTACGAGCAGTACTTC. Translated, it gives CASSVGSLYEQYF.

Note on this clone: A far larger clone is just one base off, so this is likely a read error. V gene TRBV29-1 combines with J gene TRBJ2-7; 8 nucleotides line up with TRBD2. CDR1 is SQVTM, CDR2 ANQGSEA, per germline. V lost 4 bases, J lost 5 bases, and 10 bases stayed unmatched. The CDR3 runs to 14 residues. This chain's CDR3 is CSVAGAGAGNEQYF. DNA for the CDR3: TGCAGCGTTGCAGGAGCGGGAGCGGGAAACGAGCAGTACTTC.

V and J are TRBV7-8 and TRBJ2-7; 7 bases map to TRBD2. V trimming: 1 base; J trimming: 0 bases; junction bases outside the gene matches: 0. Looked up from germline, CDR1 is SGHVS and CDR2 is FQNEAQ. The CDR3 runs to 14 residues. The CDR3 nucleotides are TGTGCCAGCAGCTTAGGACTAGCCTCCTACGAGCAGTACTTC. Amino acids: CASSLGLASYEQYF.

The V gene is TRBV18, the J gene TRBJ1-5; D not certain. V gave up 4 bases and J gave up 2 bases, with 9 bases separating them. The CDR3 loop spans 14 amino acids. CDR1 is KGHSH, CDR2 LQKENI, per germline. CDR3: CASSQEVGNQPQHF. The CDR3 DNA reads as TGTGCCAGCTCACAGGAAGTAGGCAATCAGCCCCAGCATTTT.

The CDR3 sequence: CASSEERGITYEQYF. The CDR3 DNA sequence: TGTGCCAGCAGTGAGGAAAGAGGGATCACCTACGAGCAGTACTTC. The V gene is TRBV25-1, the J gene TRBJ2-7; the D gene is possibly TRBD2 (5 bases). The germline CDR1 and CDR2 sequences are MGHDK and SYGVNS. The V end was cut by 3 bases, the J end by 2 bases, with 14 bases between. The CDR3 sequence is 15 residues long.